The rows below give T cell receptor beta chains drawn from one sample of a study of OX40 agonist ivuxolimab in advanced cancers. Some clones are missing from TCRdb's copy, which holds only in-frame ones; the method was immunoSEQ multiplex PCR. The table has over 65,000 clones, roughly nine tenths seen once; the top ten hold approximately 8%. The sequenced sample was CD4+ or CD8+ T cells sorted from blood, obtained in a trial of the OX40 agonist ivuxolimab. The receptor set was obtained from an adult with an advanced solid tumor such as melanoma, head and neck, liver or kidney cancer. Both conserved end residues are part of each CDR3. The order of the fields is CDR3 length, D gene, V gene, clone size, J gene, CDR3 protein, CDR3 DNA. The D gene is left open where the match is weak. Part of the rows lack a size; the others show once, few, many or a class for expanded clones.

>14|.|TRBV5-1|once|TRBJ2-3
CASSYGLGTDTQYF
TGCGCCAGCAGCTACGGACTCGGCACAGATACGCAGTATTTT
>15|TRBD2|TRBV19|.|TRBJ2-1
CASSIPGRALGEQFF
TGTGCCAGTAGTATTCCGGGGAGGGCCTTAGGGGAGCAGTTCTTC
>15|TRBD1|TRBV19|few|TRBJ1-5
CASSWGQGRYQPQHF
TGTGCCAGTAGTTGGGGACAGGGGCGGTATCAGCCCCAGCATTTT
>14|.|TRBV28|.|TRBJ1-1
CASLSIGGAGEAFF
TGTGCCAGCCTTTCTATAGGAGGGGCTGGGGAAGCTTTCTTT
>18|TRBD1|TRBV27|.|TRBJ2-2
CASSRATGGIGGTGELFF
TGTGCCAGCAGCAGAGCGACAGGGGGCATTGGTGGCACCGGGGAGCTGTTTTTT
>15|TRBD2|TRBV6-6|.|TRBJ2-2
CASSGLAGNTGELFF
TGTGCCAGCAGTGGTCTAGCGGGGAACACCGGGGAGCTGTTTTTT
>13|.|TRBV5-1|.|TRBJ1-6
CASSPRWDSPLHF
TGCGCCAGCAGCCCCCGGTGGGATTCACCCCTCCACTTT
>14|.|TRBV29-1|.|TRBJ2-1
CSESGLCFYNEQFF
TGCAGCGAATCGGGCCTTTGCTTTTACAATGAGCAGTTCTTC
>15|.|TRBV19|.|TRBJ2-2
CASSIGQRSTGELFF
TGTGCCAGTAGTATAGGTCAGAGATCCACCGGGGAGCTGTTTTTT
>17|.|TRBV4-1|.|TRBJ1-3
CASSQEAVLFSGNTIYF
TGCGCCAGCAGCCAAGAGGCAGTCCTGTTCTCTGGAAACACCATATATTTT
>14|.|TRBV5-5|.|TRBJ2-7
CASSSGGTLYEQYF
TGTGCCAGCAGCTCCGGTGGAACCCTTTACGAGCAGTACTTC
>18|.|TRBV1|.|TRBJ2-7
CTSSQNTRSSGRRYEQYF
TGCACCAGCAGCCAGAATACAAGAAGTAGCGGGAGAAGGTACGAGCAGTACTTC
>13|.|TRBV6-1|.|TRBJ2-5
CASSDGVAETQYF
TGTGCCAGCAGTGATGGAGTTGCGGAGACCCAGTACTTC
>13|.|TRBV6-5|.|TRBJ1-4
CASRGSFGEKLFF
TGTGCCAGCAGAGGGAGTTTCGGTGAAAAACTGTTTTTT
>14|TRBD1|TRBV30|.|TRBJ1-2
CAWTPGGTNYGYTF
TGTGCCTGGACCCCAGGGGGAACTAACTATGGCTACACCTTC
>15|.|TRBV5-1|.|TRBJ2-3
CASSLAPISTDTQYF
TGCGCCAGCAGCTTAGCACCGATTAGCACAGATACGCAGTATTTT
>10|.|TRBV28|.|TRBJ2-7
CATYNYEQYF
TGTGCCACTTACAATTACGAGCAGTACTTC
>12|TRBD2|TRBV7-3|.|TRBJ2-2
CASRRGTGELFF
TGTGCCAGCAGGCGGGGGACCGGGGAGCTGTTTTTT
>16|TRBD1|TRBV4-1|.|TRBJ2-7
CASSPLGQGDLHEQYF
TGCGCCAGCAGCCCTCTTGGACAGGGAGATCTCCACGAGCAGTACTTC
>14|.|TRBV9|once|TRBJ2-7
CASSVVDTSYEQYF
TGTGCCAGCAGCGTAGTGGACACCTCGTACGAGCAGTACTTC
>13|.|TRBV6-4|.|TRBJ2-6
CASKGSGANVLTF
TGTGCCAGCAAGGGCTCTGGGGCCAACGTCCTGACTTTC
>14|.|TRBV19|.|TRBJ2-1
CASSILASYNEQFF
TGTGCCAGTAGTATCCTAGCGTCCTACAATGAGCAGTTCTTC
>13|.|TRBV30|.|TRBJ1-5
CAWSRGWNQPQHF
TGTGCCTGGAGTCGGGGTTGGAATCAGCCCCAGCATTTT
>14|.|TRBV2|.|TRBJ1-4
CASSETLQNEKLFF
TGTGCCAGCAGTGAGACACTCCAGAATGAAAAACTGTTTTTT
>13|.|TRBV28|.|TRBJ1-2
CASSLQGGYGYTF
TGTGCCAGCAGTTTACAGGGTGGCTATGGCTACACCTTC